This TCR beta chain is from a study of response to subunit inactivated influenza vaccine. V was shortened by 3 bases and J by 0 bases, with 7 bases between the two germline ends. The CDR3 length is 14 residues. Germline CDR1 is SGHVS and CDR2 is FNYEAQ. TCRdb called the RT-PCR reads again in MiXCR, with one record for every CDR3 protein. Of roughly 460,000 distinct CDR3 sequences listed, approximately 11% are singletons. The starting material was PBMCs from blood, obtained 45 days after vaccination. The chain is built from TRBV7-6 and TRBJ2-3; the D is unclear. The sequence derives from a man between 50 and 59 years old who received an inactivated influenza vaccine. CDR3 protein: CASSFSSSTDTQYF. For the CDR3, the DNA is TGTGCCAGCAGCTTTTCATCTAGCACAGATACGCAGTATTTT.